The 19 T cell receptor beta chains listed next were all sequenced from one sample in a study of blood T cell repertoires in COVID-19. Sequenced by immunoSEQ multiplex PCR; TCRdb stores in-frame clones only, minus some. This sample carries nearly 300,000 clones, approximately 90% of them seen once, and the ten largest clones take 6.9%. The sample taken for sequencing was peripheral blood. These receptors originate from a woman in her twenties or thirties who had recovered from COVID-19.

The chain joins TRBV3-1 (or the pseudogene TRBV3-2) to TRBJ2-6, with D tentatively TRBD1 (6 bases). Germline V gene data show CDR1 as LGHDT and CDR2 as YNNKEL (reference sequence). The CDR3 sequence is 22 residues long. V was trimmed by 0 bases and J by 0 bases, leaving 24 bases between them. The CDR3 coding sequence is TGTGCCAGCAGCCAAGAGGTCCTTAAATGGGACACTTTCATCTCTGGGGCCAACGTCCTGACTTTC. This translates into CASSQEVLKWDTFISGANVLTF.

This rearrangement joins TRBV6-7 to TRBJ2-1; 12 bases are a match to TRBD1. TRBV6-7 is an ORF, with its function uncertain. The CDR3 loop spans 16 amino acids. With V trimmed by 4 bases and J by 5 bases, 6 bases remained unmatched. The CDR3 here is CASSLRDRGLHNEQFF. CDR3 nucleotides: TGTGCCAGCAGTTTACGGGACAGGGGGCTCCACAATGAGCAGTTCTTC.

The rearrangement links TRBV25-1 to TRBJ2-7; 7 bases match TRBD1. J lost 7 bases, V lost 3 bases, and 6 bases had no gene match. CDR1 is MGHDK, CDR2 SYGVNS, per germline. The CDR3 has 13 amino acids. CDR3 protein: CASSETGLAEQYF. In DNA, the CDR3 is TGTGCCAGCAGTGAGACAGGGCTGGCGGAGCAGTACTTC.

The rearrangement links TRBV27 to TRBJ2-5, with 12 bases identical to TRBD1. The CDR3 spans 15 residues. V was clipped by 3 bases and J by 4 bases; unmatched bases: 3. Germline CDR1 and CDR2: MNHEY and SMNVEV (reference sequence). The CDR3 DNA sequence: TGTGCCAGCAGTTTGGGACAGGGGGCCGGAGAGACCCAGTACTTC. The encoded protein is CASSLGQGAGETQYF.

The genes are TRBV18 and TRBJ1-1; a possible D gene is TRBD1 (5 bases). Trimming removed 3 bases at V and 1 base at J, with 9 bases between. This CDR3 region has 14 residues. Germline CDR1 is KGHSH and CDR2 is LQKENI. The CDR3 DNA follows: TGTGCCAGCTCACCTCTCACAGGGAACACTGAAGCTTTCTTT. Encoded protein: CASSPLTGNTEAFF. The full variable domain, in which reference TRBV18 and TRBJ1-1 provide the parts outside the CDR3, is NAGVMQNPRHLVRRRGQEARLRCSPMKGHSHVYWYRQLPEEGLKFMVYLQKENIIDESGMPKERFSAEFPKEGPSILRIQQVVRGDSAAYFCASSPLTGNTEAFFGQGTRLTVV.

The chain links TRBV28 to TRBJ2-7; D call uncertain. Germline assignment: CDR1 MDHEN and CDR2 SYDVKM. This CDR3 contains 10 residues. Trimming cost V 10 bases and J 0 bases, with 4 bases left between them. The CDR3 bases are TGTGCCACCGTCTCCTACGAGCAGTACTTC. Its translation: CATVSYEQYF.

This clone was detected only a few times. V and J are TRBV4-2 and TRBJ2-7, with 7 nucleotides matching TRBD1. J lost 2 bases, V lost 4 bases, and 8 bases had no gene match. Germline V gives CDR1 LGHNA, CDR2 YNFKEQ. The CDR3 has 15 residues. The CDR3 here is CASSLGTASTYEQYF. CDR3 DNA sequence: TGTGCCAGCAGCCTTGGGACAGCCTCAACCTACGAGCAGTACTTC.

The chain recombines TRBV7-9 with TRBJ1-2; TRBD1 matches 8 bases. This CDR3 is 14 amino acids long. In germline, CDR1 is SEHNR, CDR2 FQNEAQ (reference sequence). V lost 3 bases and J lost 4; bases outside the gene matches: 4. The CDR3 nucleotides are TGTGCCAGCAGCTTTGGGACAGGAATCTATGGCTACACCTTC. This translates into CASSFGTGIYGYTF.

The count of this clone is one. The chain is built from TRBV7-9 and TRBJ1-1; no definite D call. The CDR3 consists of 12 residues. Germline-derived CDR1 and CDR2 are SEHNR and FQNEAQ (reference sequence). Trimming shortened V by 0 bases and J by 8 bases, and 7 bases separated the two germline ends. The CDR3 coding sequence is TGTGCCAGCAGCTTAGCCGGGAGAGAAGCTTTCTTT. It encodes CASSLAGREAFF. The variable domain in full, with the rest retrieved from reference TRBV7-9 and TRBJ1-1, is DTGVSQNPRHKITKRGQNVTFRCDPISEHNRLYWYRQTLGQGPEFLTYFQNEAQLEKSRLLSDRFSAERPKGSFSTLEIQRTEQGDSAMYLCASSLAGREAFFGQGTRLTVV.

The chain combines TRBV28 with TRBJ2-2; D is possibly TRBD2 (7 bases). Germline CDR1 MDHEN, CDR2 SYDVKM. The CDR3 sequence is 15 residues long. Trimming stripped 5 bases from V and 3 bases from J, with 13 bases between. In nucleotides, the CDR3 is TGTGCCAGCAGTCTCCGGGGGGCCGACACCGGGGAGCTGTTTTTT. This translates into CASSLRGADTGELFF.

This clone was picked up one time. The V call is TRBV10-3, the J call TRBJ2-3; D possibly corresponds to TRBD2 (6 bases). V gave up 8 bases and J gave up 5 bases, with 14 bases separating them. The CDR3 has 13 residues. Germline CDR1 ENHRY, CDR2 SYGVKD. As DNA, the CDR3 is TGTGCCATCCGGCTAACGGGGGTAGATACGCAGTATTTT. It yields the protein CAIRLTGVDTQYF.

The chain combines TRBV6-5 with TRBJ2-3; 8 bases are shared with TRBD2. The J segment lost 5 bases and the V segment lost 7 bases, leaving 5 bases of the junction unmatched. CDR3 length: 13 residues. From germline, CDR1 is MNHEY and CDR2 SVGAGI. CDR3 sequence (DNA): TGTGCCAGCATTTGGCGGGGGGTAGATACGCAGTATTTT. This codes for CASIWRGVDTQYF.

The CDR3 coding sequence is TGTGCCAGCAGCTTGCACCCGCAGGGAAGCTACGAGCAGTACTTC. The encoded protein is CASSLHPQGSYEQYF. The rearrangement joins TRBV5-4 to TRBJ2-7; D is perhaps TRBD1 (5 bases). This CDR3 has 15 residues. The germline V gene encodes CDR1 SGHNT and CDR2 YYREEE (reference sequence). Trimming removed 1 base at V and 3 bases at J, with 14 bases between. Using reference TRBV5-4 and TRBJ2-7 for the parts outside the CDR3, the full variable domain is ETGVTQSPTHLIKTRGQQVTLRCSSQSGHNTVSWYQQALGQGPQFIFQYYREEENGRGNFPPRFSGLQFPNYSSELNVNALELDDSALYLCASSLHPQGSYEQYFGPGTRLTVT.

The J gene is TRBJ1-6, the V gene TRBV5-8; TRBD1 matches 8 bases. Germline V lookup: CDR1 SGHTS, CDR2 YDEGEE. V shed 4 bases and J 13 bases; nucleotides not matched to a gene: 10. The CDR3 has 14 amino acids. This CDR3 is CASSLGTGTGPLHF. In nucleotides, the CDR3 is TGTGCCAGCAGCCTCGGGACAGGCACGGGGCCCCTCCACTTT.

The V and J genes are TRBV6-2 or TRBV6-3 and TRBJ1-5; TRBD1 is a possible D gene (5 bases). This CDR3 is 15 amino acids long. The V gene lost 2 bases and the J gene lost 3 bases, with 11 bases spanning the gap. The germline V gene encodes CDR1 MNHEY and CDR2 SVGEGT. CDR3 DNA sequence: TGTGCCAGCAGTTACAGGGGAGGGTCCAATCAGCCCCAGCATTTT. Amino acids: CASSYRGGSNQPQHF.

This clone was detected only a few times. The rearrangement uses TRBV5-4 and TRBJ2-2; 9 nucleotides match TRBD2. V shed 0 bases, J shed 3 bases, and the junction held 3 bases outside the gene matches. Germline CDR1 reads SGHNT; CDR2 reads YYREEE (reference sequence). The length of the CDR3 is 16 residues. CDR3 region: CASSLGRLADTGELFF. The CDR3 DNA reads TGTGCCAGCAGCTTGGGACGACTAGCGGACACCGGGGAGCTGTTTTTT.

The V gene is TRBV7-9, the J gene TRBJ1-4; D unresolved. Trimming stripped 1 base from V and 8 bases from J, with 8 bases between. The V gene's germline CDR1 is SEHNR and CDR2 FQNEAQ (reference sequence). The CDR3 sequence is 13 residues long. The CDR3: CASSLGDLEKLFF. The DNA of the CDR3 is TGTGCCAGCAGCTTAGGAGATTTAGAAAAACTGTTTTTT.

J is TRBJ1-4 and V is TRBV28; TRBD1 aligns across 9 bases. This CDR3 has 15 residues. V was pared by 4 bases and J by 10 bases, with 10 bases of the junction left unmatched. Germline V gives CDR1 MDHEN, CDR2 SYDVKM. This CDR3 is CASSSSTATGGKLFF. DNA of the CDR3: TGTGCCAGCAGTTCATCCACCGCGACAGGGGGAAAACTGTTTTTT.

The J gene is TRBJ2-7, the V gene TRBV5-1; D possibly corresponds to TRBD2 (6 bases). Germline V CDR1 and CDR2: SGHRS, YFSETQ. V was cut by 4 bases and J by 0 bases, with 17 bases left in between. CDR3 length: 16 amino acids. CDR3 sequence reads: CASSLTGTASSYEQYF. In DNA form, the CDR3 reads TGCGCCAGCAGCCTTACCGGGACTGCGAGCTCCTACGAGCAGTACTTC.